This T cell receptor (beta chain) was observed in a study of cytomegalovirus exposure and HLA in healthy donors. The PCR used 60 Vbeta and 13 Jbeta primers. Repertoires were generated with immunoSEQ multiplex PCR, while TCRdb's copy carries only in-frame clones and drops some. Among about 160,000 clones listed, about 71% were seen once. The CDR3 spans 14 residues. Trimming stripped 0 bases from V and 1 base from J, with 6 bases between. The germline V gene has CDR1 LGHNA and CDR2 YSLEER. The clonotype originates from a woman aged 25 to 39 in good health and CMV-seronegative. This chain uses TRBV4-3 with TRBJ1-1, with TRBD1 as a possible D gene (6 bases). Specimen: PBMCs. CDR3 region: CASSQEGANTEAFF. In nucleotides, the CDR3 is TGCGCCAGCAGCCAAGAGGGGGCGAACACTGAAGCTTTCTTT.